The 8 T cell receptor beta chains below all came from one sample that was sequenced in a study of cytomegalovirus exposure and HLA in healthy donors. Amplification used 60 Vbeta primers and 13 Jbeta primers. Repertoires were generated with immunoSEQ multiplex PCR, while TCRdb's copy carries only in-frame clones and drops some. The sample includes 150,000 to 200,000 clones, 75% to 80% of them seen just once. The material sequenced was PBMCs. These receptors all come from a man between 45 and 60 years old in good health and CMV-seropositive.

The chain recombines TRBV6-6 with TRBJ1-5; perhaps TRBD1 as D (5 bases). The CDR3 sequence is 13 residues long. Germline loops: CDR1 MNHNY, CDR2 SVGAGI (reference sequence). Trimming left V 7 bases short and J 9 bases short, with 16 bases between. CDR3 protein: CASNDTGDGPQHF. The CDR3 nucleotides read TGTGCCAGCAATGATACAGGAGATGGGCCCCAGCATTTT.

The chain uses TRBV21-1 and TRBJ1-1; the table's TRBD1 call for D was not verified on the DNA. TRBV21-1 is a known pseudogene. This CDR3 has 13 residues. The CDR3 sequence is CASRNRANTEAFF. The CDR3 DNA reads as TGTGCCAGCCGAAACAGGGCGAACACTGAAGCTTTCTTT.

The V gene is TRBV9, the J gene TRBJ2-7; D is undetermined. The CDR3 has 12 amino acids. V lost 4 bases and J lost 0, with 5 bases in between. Per the germline V gene, CDR1 is SGDLS and CDR2 is YYNGEE. CDR3 residues: CASSSDSYEQYF. CDR3 sequence (DNA): TGTGCCAGCAGCTCAGACTCCTACGAGCAGTACTTC.

The CDR3 nucleotides read TGTGCCAGCAGCGAGATAAAAAACATTCAGTACTTC. Encoded protein: CASSEIKNIQYF. This sequence joins TRBV6-1 and TRBJ2-4; no firm D call. Germline V lookup: CDR1 MNHNS, CDR2 SASEGT. V lost 6 bases to trimming and J lost 4 bases, with 7 bases between them. The CDR3 is 12 residues long.

This chain joins TRBV11-3 and TRBJ1-1, with TRBD1 as a possible D gene (5 bases). V was trimmed by 5 bases and J by 4 bases, leaving 11 bases between them. This CDR3 contains 13 residues. Per germline, CDR1 SGHNT and CDR2 YENEEA. CDR3 region: CASSRDGGTEAFF. The DNA of the CDR3 is TGTGCCAGCAGCCGCGACGGGGGCACTGAAGCTTTCTTT.

The V call is TRBV6-5, the J call TRBJ2-5; 8 bases match TRBD2. V lost 7 bases, J lost 1 base, and 5 bases stayed unmatched. Germline CDR1 reads MNHEY; CDR2 reads SVGAGI. The CDR3 totals 14 residues. The CDR3 loop is CASKLSGGQETQYF. DNA of the CDR3: TGTGCCAGCAAGTTGAGCGGGGGCCAAGAGACCCAGTACTTC.

In the case of this clone: Additional DNA sequences in this sample encode the identical CDR3. The chain links TRBV2 to TRBJ2-3; TRBD2 is a possible D gene (6 bases). Trimming took 7 bases from V and 1 from J, leaving 9 bases between them. CDR1 is SNHLY, CDR2 FYNNEI, per germline. The CDR3 loop spans 13 amino acids. The CDR3 here is CASTGERTDTQYF. The CDR3 nucleotides read TGTGCCAGCACGGGAGAACGCACAGATACGCAGTATTTT.

This chain links TRBV5-5 with TRBJ1-5; D remains ambiguous. This CDR3 region has 14 residues. Trimming removed 2 bases at V and 3 bases at J, with 9 bases between. Germline V gene data show CDR1 as SGHKS and CDR2 as YYEKEE (reference sequence). The CDR3 spells CASSFADNNQPQHF. For the CDR3, the DNA is TGTGCCAGCAGCTTCGCAGACAACAATCAGCCCCAGCATTTT.